This T cell receptor (beta chain) came from a study of blood T cell repertoires in COVID-19 (dated by TCRdb to 2020 to 2021). About the full investigation: Samples covering the acute and convalescent phases of COVID-19 were provided by collaborators in the United States, Italy and Spain. Sample metadata almost always included a de-identified subject ID, COVID-19 status, age in years and sex. The prospective study material was composed of cDNA or gDNA derived from T cells, B-cell-depleted T cells, or PBMCs. Deeply sampled blood TCRbeta repertoires from subjects exposed to, actively infected with, or recovered from COVID-19 were included in the dataset. The samples were drawn from two sources: the first 160 participants of the ongoing ImmuneRACE study, and fewer than 1,500 subjects contributed by 6 global collaborators. HLA class I and class II types, where available, came from metadata supplied by the sample provider rather than from assay-based typing. A freely available public database, intended as a resource for researchers studying the immune response to SARS-CoV-2, is where the repertoires were released. Study-level results and caveats: The quantity of clinical and demographic metadata differed by source and by participant and was supplied without curation.

Collaborating institutions collected whole blood in K2EDTA tubes following their own protocols. Collaborator samples were shipped for TCRbeta analysis as frozen whole blood, isolated PBMCs, or DNA extracted from either sample type. TCRbeta CDR3 regions were amplified from genomic DNA by means of the immunoSEQ Assay, a bias-controlled multiplex PCR. The published analysis was carried out like this. The number of nucleated cells in each sample was estimated from the amplification of reference gene primers within the assay. To quantify the absolute abundance of each unique TCRbeta CDR3 rearrangement, sequence reads were collapsed and filtered. Productive Simpson clonality was computed per sample as the square root of Simpson's diversity index over productive rearrangements. TCRdb retrieved this table from immuneACCESS and kept in-frame rearrangements only. Not all clones are present; in checked studies, unresolved V genes account for under half, and no reason is known for the remainder. Clone size and V and J calls were adopted from that table, with D and trimming inferred from the DNA. For this sample the table gives under 80,000 clones, of which about 85% were detected only once. The top ten constitute around 5% of the sample.

Germline trimming: 2 bases from V, 2 bases from J; junction bases outside gene matches: 2. The CDR3 measures 15 amino acids from cysteine to phenylalanine. This entry keeps only the CDR3 DNA: 45 bases, framed from base 1. In the germline V gene, CDR1 corresponds to KGHSH and CDR2 to LQKENI. The table lists this clone with a few counts. It lacks a known antigen. The sample holds no much larger clone one base away, and base qualities are not on file. The chain was built from TRBV18 and TRBJ2-1, with TRBD1 matching 8 junction bases. This sequence originates from a man between 65 and 80 years old with acute or convalescent COVID-19. Sample: peripheral blood. The encoded CDR3 is CASSPGQGPYNEQFF. The nucleotides are TGTGCCAGCTCACCAGGACAGGGCCCCTACAATGAGCAGTTCTTC.